A selection of T cell receptor beta chains follows, all from one sample in a study of blood T cell repertoires in COVID-19. Here immunoSEQ multiplex PCR was the method, and the copy in TCRdb shows in-frame clones only, minus some. The sample carries 200,000 to 250,000 clones, around 80% recorded once. Source material: PBMCs or T cells enriched from blood (not recorded which). Receptors were obtained from a man in his sixties who had recovered from COVID-19. CDR3s include the opening cysteine and the closing phenylalanine or tryptophan.

TRBJ2-7	13	TRBV25-1	CATSRTSTYEQYF
TRBJ1-4	14	TRBV3-1/TRBV3-2	CASSPRVGDEKLFF
TRBJ2-7	15	TRBV25-1	CASSVGGDISYEQYF
TRBJ2-7	15	TRBV3-1/TRBV3-2	CASSQDNSGGHEQYF
TRBJ2-1	20	TRBV15	CATSRDFLAGGTMPHNEQFF
TRBJ1-2	14	TRBV25-1	CASRRQGEGYGYTF
TRBJ2-3	14	TRBV19	CASNQRGLSDTQYF
TRBJ2-3	16	TRBV7-2	CASSLLGSGGVDTQYF
TRBJ1-2	16	TRBV7-2	CASSPRTWTGNYGYTF
TRBJ1-2	13	TRBV2	CASSEGRNYGYTF
TRBJ2-3	13	TRBV11-1	CASSLDPRDTQYF
TRBJ1-1	14	TRBV6-6	CASNEQVWGTEAFF